This record covers a single TCR beta chain. The target antigen is unknown. These data are taken from a study of identical twins. Study-level results: Recombination models fit unrelated individuals' TCR alpha sharing but underestimated twins'.

The CDR3 contains 20 residues. Via MiXCR, TCRdb re-called the 5' RACE reads, giving one row per CDR3 protein. The sample carries about 200,000 distinct CDR3 sequences, 6.5% to 8% recorded once. This sample also belongs to another study, concerning T cells expressing NK-cell markers. From that second work: Seven of eight sequenced donors tested HCMV-seropositive; one tested seronegative.

The sequenced sample consisted of CD8+ T cells sorted from blood. This TCR derives from a woman in her late teens or twenties in good health. This chain joins TRBV21-1 and TRBJ2-7; the DNA was not compared with TRBD1, the D call given in the table. TRBV21-1 is termed a pseudogene. The DNA for the CDR3 is TGTGCCAGCAGCAAAGCGCGCGATGTCAGGGCGGGCCCCCTGCCTTACGAGCAGTACTTC. Residues: CASSKARDVRAGPLPYEQYF.